Listed below are T cell receptor beta chains from one sample, sequenced in a study of T cells in Graves' hyperthyroidism and ophthalmopathy. TCRdb re-called the multiplex PCR reads with MiXCR, one entry per CDR3 protein. Among more than 550,000 distinct CDR3 sequences listed, around a sixth were seen once. Sequencing used blood. The source of these receptors is a woman aged 50 to 60 with Graves' hyperthyroidism that later progressed to Graves' ophthalmopathy. Both conserved end residues are part of each CDR3. A D gene is named only where the DNA matches it firmly. Size is omitted from some rows. Given values are once, few, many or a class for expanded clones.

J,size,V,D,CDR3,DNA
TRBJ2-3,-,TRBV20-1,TRBD1,CSADPDRGLTVTDTQYF,TGCAGTGCCGACCCGGACAGGGGGCTCACCGTGACAGATACGCAGTATTTT
TRBJ1-2,-,TRBV6-2/TRBV6-3,TRBD1,CASTATGANYGYTF,TGTGCCAGCACCGCGACAGGGGCTAACTATGGCTACACCTTC
TRBJ2-1,-,TRBV9,-,CASSVGSGVYEQFF,TGTGCCAGCAGCGTAGGGTCAGGGGTCTATGAGCAGTTCTTC
TRBJ1-6,many,TRBV20-1,TRBD1,CSAKVQGASPLHF,TGCAGTGCTAAGGTCCAGGGGGCTTCACCCCTCCACTTT
TRBJ2-1,-,TRBV18,-,CASSTASSYNEQFF,TGTGCCAGCTCAACGGCAAGCTCCTACAATGAGCAGTTCTTC
TRBJ1-1,-,TRBV18,-,CASSPGGRLAEDVSMNTEAFF,TGTGCCAGCTCACCAGGCGGAAGGTTGGCGGAGGACGTCTCGATGAACACTGAAGCTTTCTTT
TRBJ1-1,-,TRBV7-8,-,CASSSPQQRSPEAFF,TGTGCCAGCAGCTCACCCCAACAGAGAAGCCCTGAAGCTTTCTTT
TRBJ1-3,-,TRBV10-3,-,CAITPVGSGNTIYF,TGTGCCATCACCCCCGTTGGCTCTGGAAACACCATATATTTT
TRBJ2-3,-,TRBV5-4,TRBD2,CASSTTGLAGGGGTDTQYF,TGTGCCAGCAGCACGACGGGACTAGCGGGGGGGGGAGGCACAGATACGCAGTATTTT
TRBJ1-1,many,TRBV3-1,TRBD1,CASSTRDRGNTEAFF,TGTGCCAGCAGCACGAGGGACAGGGGGAACACTGAAGCTTTCTTT
TRBJ2-6,few,TRBV13,-,CASSRDGSGANVLTF,TGCGCCAGCAGCCGGGACGGCTCTGGGGCCAACGTCCTGACTTTC
TRBJ1-1,many,TRBV6-1,TRBD1,CASSEDGTGIGNTEAFF,TGTGCCAGCAGTGAAGACGGGACAGGGATTGGTAACACTGAAGCTTTCTTT
TRBJ2-7,-,TRBV6-1,-,CASSESGSIYEQYF,TGTGCCAGCAGTGAATCAGGATCGATCTACGAGCAGTACTTC
TRBJ1-4,-,TRBV19,-,CASSRLDGITNEKLFF,TGTGCCAGTAGTCGTTTGGACGGTATAACTAATGAAAAACTGTTTTTT
TRBJ1-2,-,TRBV6-2/TRBV6-3,-,CASSNRDQNPNYGYTF,TGTGCCAGCAGTAACCGGGACCAAAACCCCAACTATGGCTACACCTTC
TRBJ1-6,many,TRBV2,-,CASSGGSNNSPLHF,TGTGCCAGCAGTGGAGGCAGTAATAATTCACCCCTCCACTTT
TRBJ1-3,-,TRBV6-1,TRBD1,CASSERTGRNTIYF,TGTGCCAGCAGTGAACGGACAGGGCGAAACACCATATATTTT
TRBJ1-1,many,TRBV12-3/TRBV12-4,TRBD1,CASSRTGGINTEAFF,TGTGCCAGCAGCAGGACAGGGGGTATCAACACTGAAGCTTTCTTT
TRBJ2-2,few,TRBV11-3,-,CASSLVPTANTGELFF,TGTGCCAGCAGCTTAGTACCGACAGCGAACACCGGGGAGCTGTTTTTT
TRBJ1-2,few,TRBV19,-,CASAPDSSNYGYTF,TGTGCCAGTGCCCCAGACAGCTCTAACTATGGCTACACCTTC
TRBJ1-1,many,TRBV11-3,-,CASSYNRVTEAFF,TGTGCCAGCAGCTACAACAGGGTAACTGAAGCTTTCTTT
TRBJ1-1,many,TRBV20-1,TRBD1,CSAIPDRGQLGSTEAFF,TGCAGTGCTATCCCCGACAGGGGTCAATTAGGGAGCACTGAAGCTTTCTTT
TRBJ1-5,few,TRBV12-3/TRBV12-4,TRBD1,CASSSGQAGSQHF,TGTGCCAGCAGTAGCGGACAGGCCGGGTCCCAGCATTTT
TRBJ2-2,few,TRBV5-5,TRBD1,CASTQGAGELFF,TGTGCCAGCACACAGGGGGCCGGGGAGCTGTTTTTT
TRBJ1-2,-,TRBV24-1,-,CATSETASGENYGYTF,TGTGCCACCAGTGAGACCGCCTCAGGGGAAAACTATGGCTACACCTTC
TRBJ2-2,many,TRBV12-3/TRBV12-4,-,CASSLRGATDTGELFF,TGTGCCAGCAGTTTAAGGGGTGCTACGGACACCGGGGAGCTGTTTTTT
TRBJ1-5,many,TRBV3-1,-,CASSQGPGGNQPQHF,TGTGCCAGCAGCCAAGGACCGGGGGGCAATCAGCCCCAGCATTTT
TRBJ2-1,few,TRBV6-1,-,CASSLRVRDNEQFF,TGTGCCAGCAGTCTCCGGGTCAGGGACAATGAGCAGTTCTTC
TRBJ1-2,-,TRBV6-5,-,CASSYPGAYGYTF,TGTGCCAGCAGTTACCCGGGGGCCTATGGCTACACCTTC
TRBJ2-7,few,TRBV6-5,-,CASSYEAGAEQYF,TGTGCCAGCAGTTACGAGGCGGGGGCCGAGCAGTACTTC
TRBJ1-1,-,TRBV12-3/TRBV12-4,-,CATSFGATNTEAFF,TGTGCCACCTCCTTTGGGGCTACGAACACTGAAGCTTTCTTT
TRBJ1-6,-,TRBV20-1,-,CSANRDPGTLHF,TGCAGTGCTAACCGGGACCCCGGGACCCTCCACTTT
TRBJ2-7,-,TRBV20-1,TRBD1,CGARPGQTYEQYF,TGCGGTGCTAGACCGGGACAGACCTACGAGCAGTACTTC
TRBJ1-5,few,TRBV20-1,TRBD1,CSASQIRDRAQPQHF,TGCAGTGCTAGCCAAATTCGGGACAGGGCGCAGCCCCAGCATTTT
TRBJ2-5,-,TRBV28,-,CASATMQETQYF,TGTGCCAGCGCAACAATGCAAGAGACCCAGTACTTC
TRBJ1-2,few,TRBV9,-,CASSVAGGDYGYTF,TGTGCCAGCAGCGTAGCGGGGGGGGACTATGGCTACACCTTC
TRBJ1-2,few,TRBV29-1,TRBD1,CSATGGARGYTF,TGCAGCGCAACAGGGGGCGCGAGGGGCTACACCTTC
TRBJ2-2,many,TRBV5-1,-,CASSFVGPNTGELFF,TGCGCCAGCAGCTTTGTTGGTCCGAACACCGGGGAGCTGTTTTTT
TRBJ2-6,few,TRBV12-3/TRBV12-4,-,CASSGLSGANVLTF,TGTGCCAGCAGTGGCCTCTCTGGGGCCAACGTCCTGACTTTC
TRBJ1-3,-,TRBV5-5,-,CASSVRNSGNTIYF,TGTGCCAGCAGCGTCAGAAACTCTGGAAACACCATATATTTT